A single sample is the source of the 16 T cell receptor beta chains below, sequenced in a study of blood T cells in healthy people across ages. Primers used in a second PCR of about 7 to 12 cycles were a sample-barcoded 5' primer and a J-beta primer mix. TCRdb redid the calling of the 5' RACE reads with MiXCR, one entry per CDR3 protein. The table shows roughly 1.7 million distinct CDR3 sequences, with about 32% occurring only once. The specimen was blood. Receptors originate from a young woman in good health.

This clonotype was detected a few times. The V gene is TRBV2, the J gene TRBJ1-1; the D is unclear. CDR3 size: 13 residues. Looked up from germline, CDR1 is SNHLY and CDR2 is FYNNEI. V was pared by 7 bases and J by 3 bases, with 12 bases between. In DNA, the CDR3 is TGTGCCAGCATCCCCGAGGTGGACACTGAAGCTTTCTTT. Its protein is CASIPEVDTEAFF.

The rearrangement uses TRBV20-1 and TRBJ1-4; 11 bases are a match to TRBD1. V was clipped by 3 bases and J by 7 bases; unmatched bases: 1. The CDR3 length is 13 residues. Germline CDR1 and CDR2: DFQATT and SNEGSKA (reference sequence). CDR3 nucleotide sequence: TGCAGTGCTAGCGGGACAGGGGGTGAAAAACTGTTTTTT. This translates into CSASGTGGEKLFF.

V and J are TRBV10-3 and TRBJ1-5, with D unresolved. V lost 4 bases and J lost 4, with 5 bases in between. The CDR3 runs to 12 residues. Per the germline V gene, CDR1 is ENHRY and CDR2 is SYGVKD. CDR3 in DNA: TGTGCCATCAGTGCCCCTAATCAGCCCCAGCATTTT. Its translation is CAISAPNQPQHF.

CDR3 in DNA: TGTGCCAGCAGTTACCCCACTTACAATCAGCCCCAGCATTTT. It is translated as CASSYPTYNQPQHF. V and J are TRBV6-2 or TRBV6-3 and TRBJ1-5, with no clear D. The CDR3 sequence is 14 residues long. Germline V gene sequence: CDR1 MNHEY, CDR2 SVGEGT. Trimming pared 2 bases from V and 3 bases from J, leaving 8 bases between.

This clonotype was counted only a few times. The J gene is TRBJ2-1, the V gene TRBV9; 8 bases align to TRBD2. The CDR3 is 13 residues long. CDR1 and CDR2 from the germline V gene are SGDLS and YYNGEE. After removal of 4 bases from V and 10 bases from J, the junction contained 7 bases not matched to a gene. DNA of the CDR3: TGTGCCAGCAGCTTCGGGACTAGGGGGGAGCAGTTCTTC. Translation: CASSFGTRGEQFF.

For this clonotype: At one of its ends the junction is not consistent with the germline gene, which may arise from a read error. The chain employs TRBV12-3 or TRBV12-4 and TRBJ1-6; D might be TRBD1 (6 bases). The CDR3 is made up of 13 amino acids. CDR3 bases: TGTGTCAGCAGCGGGGGGCACGGTTCACCCCTCCACTTT. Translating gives CVSSGGHGSPLHF.

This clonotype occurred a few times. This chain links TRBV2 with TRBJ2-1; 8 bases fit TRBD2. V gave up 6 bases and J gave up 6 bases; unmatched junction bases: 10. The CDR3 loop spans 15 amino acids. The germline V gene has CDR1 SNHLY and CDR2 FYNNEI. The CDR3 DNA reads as TGTGCCAGCAGCCCCACTTGGCGGGGGGCCAATGAGCAGTTCTTC. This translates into CASSPTWRGANEQFF.

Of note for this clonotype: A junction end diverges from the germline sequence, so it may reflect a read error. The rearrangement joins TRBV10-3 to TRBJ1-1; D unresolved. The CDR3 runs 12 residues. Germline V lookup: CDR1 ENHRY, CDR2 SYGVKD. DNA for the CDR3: TGTGCCGTCAGCACAGTGAACACTGAAGCTTTCTTT. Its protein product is CAVSTVNTEAFF.

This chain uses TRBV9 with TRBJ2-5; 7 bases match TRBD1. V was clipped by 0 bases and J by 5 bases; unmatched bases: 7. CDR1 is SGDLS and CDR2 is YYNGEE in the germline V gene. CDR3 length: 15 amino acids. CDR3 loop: CASSVGTGSSETQYF. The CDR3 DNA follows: TGTGCCAGCAGCGTAGGGACAGGTAGTTCCGAGACCCAGTACTTC.

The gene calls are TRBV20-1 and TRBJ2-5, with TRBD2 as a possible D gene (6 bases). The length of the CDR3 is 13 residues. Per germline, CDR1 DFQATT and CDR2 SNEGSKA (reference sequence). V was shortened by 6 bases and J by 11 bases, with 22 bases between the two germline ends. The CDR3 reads CSASPLGTVEQYF. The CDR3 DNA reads TGCAGTGCCTCCCCCTTGGGGACTGTAGAGCAGTACTTC.

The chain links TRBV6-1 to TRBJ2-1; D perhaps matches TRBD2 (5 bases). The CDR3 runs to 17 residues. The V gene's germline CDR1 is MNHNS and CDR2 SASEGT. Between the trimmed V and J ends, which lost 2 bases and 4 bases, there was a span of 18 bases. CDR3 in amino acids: CASSERYSLPGYNEQFF. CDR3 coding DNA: TGTGCCAGCAGTGAACGATACAGCCTCCCGGGATACAATGAGCAGTTCTTC.

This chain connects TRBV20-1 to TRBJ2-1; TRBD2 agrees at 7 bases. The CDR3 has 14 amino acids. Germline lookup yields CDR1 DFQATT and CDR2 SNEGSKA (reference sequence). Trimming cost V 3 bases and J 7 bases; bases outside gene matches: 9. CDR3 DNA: TGCAGTGCTAGTATTGGGGGAGGGCCGAATGAGCAGTTCTTC. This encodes CSASIGGGPNEQFF.

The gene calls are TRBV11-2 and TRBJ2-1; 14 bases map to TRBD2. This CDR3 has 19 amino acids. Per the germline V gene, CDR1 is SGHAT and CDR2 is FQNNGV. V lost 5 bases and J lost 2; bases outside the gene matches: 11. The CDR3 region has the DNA TGTGCCAGCAGCCCCGGACTAGCGGGGGGATTAGGGCCCTACAATGAGCAGTTCTTC. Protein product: CASSPGLAGGLGPYNEQFF.

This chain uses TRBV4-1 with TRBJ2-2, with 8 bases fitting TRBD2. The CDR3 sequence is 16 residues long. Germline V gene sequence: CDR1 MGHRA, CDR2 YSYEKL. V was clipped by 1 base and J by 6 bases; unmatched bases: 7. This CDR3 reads CASSQGLARSAGELFF. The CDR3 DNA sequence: TGCGCCAGCAGCCAAGGACTAGCGAGGTCCGCCGGGGAGCTGTTTTTT.

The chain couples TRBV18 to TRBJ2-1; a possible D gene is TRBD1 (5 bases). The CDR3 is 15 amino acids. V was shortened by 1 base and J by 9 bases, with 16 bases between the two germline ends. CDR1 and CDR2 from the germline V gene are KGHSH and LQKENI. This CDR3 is CASSPQQGRFGEQFF. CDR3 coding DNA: TGTGCCAGCTCACCACAGCAGGGCAGATTCGGTGAGCAGTTCTTC.

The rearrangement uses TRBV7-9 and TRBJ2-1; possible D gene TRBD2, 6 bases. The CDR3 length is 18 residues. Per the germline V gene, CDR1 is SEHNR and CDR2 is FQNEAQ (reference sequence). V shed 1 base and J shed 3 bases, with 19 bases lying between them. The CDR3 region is CASSLGLRGASYYNEQFF. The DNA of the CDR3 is TGTGCCAGCAGCTTAGGTTTACGCGGGGCCTCCTACTACAATGAGCAGTTCTTC.